These 23 T cell receptor beta chains were all obtained from the same sample, sequenced in a study of human T cells and chemical hapten exposure. Time point meaning: healthy volunteer bleed at 6 weeks. Whole blood that had not been fractionated was the source of extracted total RNA. A single record per CDR3 protein comes from TCRdb applying MiXCR to the RACE reads. This sample has 65,000 to 80,000 distinct CDR3 sequences, with about 8.7% found just once. The specimen was whole blood. These receptors all come from a male donor in good health. Some clones in this sample may be carry-over from other donors' samples.

This clonotype has a count of ten or more. The chain recombines TRBV7-2 with TRBJ1-1; D possibly corresponds to TRBD1 (6 bases). This CDR3 has 14 amino acids. The V gene's germline CDR1 is SGHTA and CDR2 FQGNSA. V was shortened by 2 bases and J by 6 bases, with 13 bases between the two germline ends. The CDR3 loop reads CASSLPDRTSEAFF. The CDR3 bases are TGTGCCAGCAGCTTACCCGACAGGACCTCTGAAGCTTTCTTT.

There are many counts of this clonotype. The genes are TRBV14 and TRBJ2-7; 7 bases are shared with TRBD1. The CDR3 is made up of 16 amino acids. From germline, CDR1 is SGHDN and CDR2 FVKESK. The ends lost 1 base at V and 2 bases at J; junction bases unmatched: 8. In DNA form, the CDR3 reads TGTGCCAGCAGCCAAGTATTTGGGACAGCCACCTACGAGCAGTACTTC. It is translated as CASSQVFGTATYEQYF. Filled out from reference TRBV14 and TRBJ2-7, the complete variable domain reads EAGVTQFPSHSVIEKGQTVTLRCDPISGHDNLYWYRRVMGKEIKFLLHFVKESKQDESGMPNNRFLAERTGGTYSTLKVQPAELEDSGVYFCASSQVFGTATYEQYFGPGTRLTVT.

This clonotype turned up a few times. This chain uses TRBV7-9 with TRBJ1-1; 8 nucleotides match TRBD1. CDR1 and CDR2 from the germline V gene are SEHNR and FQNEAQ (reference sequence). This CDR3 region has 12 residues. V dropped 11 bases and J dropped 2; count of bases not matched to a gene: 4. In nucleotides, the CDR3 is TGTGCCGGCCAGGGGGCTAACACTGAAGCTTTCTTT. Protein: CAGQGANTEAFF.

This clonotype was observed a handful of times. The genes are TRBV14 and TRBJ1-6, with no clear D. Germline CDR1 reads SGHDN; CDR2 reads FVKESK. The CDR3 covers 16 residues. V lost 4 bases and J lost 1, with 11 bases in between. The CDR3 bases are TGTGCCAGCAGCCCGCTAAAGGCGTCCTATAATTCACCCCTCCACTTT. Its translation: CASSPLKASYNSPLHF.

This clonotype was seen a handful of times. This chain connects TRBV20-1 to TRBJ2-1; TRBD2 agrees at 10 bases. The germline V gene encodes CDR1 DFQATT and CDR2 SNEGSKA (reference sequence). This CDR3 has 16 amino acids. J gave up 5 bases and V 3 bases, and 10 bases lay outside the gene matches. This CDR3 reads CSASRGQLAGNNEQFF. As DNA, the CDR3 is TGCAGTGCTAGTAGGGGGCAACTAGCGGGAAACAATGAGCAGTTCTTC.

The J gene is TRBJ1-1, the V gene TRBV2; 9 bases line up with TRBD1. Germline values: CDR1 SNHLY, CDR2 FYNNEI. V lost 5 bases to trimming and J lost 0 bases; unmatched junction nucleotides: 10. The CDR3 is 17 residues long. The CDR3 DNA is TGTGCCAGCAGTCGGACAGGGGAGTTCCCCATGAACACTGAAGCTTTCTTT. It translates to CASSRTGEFPMNTEAFF.

In its sample, this clonotype was seen a few times. The chain has TRBV20-1 and TRBJ2-1, with TRBD2 as a possible D gene (6 bases). The CDR3 extends over 15 amino acids. The germline CDR1 and CDR2 sequences are DFQATT and SNEGSKA (reference sequence). Trimming stripped 3 bases from V and 0 bases from J, with 12 bases between. The CDR3 loop is CSASPSVSSYNEQFF. CDR3 nucleotides: TGCAGTGCTAGTCCTAGCGTCAGCTCCTACAATGAGCAGTTCTTC.

This clonotype was recorded many times. The J gene is TRBJ1-1, the V gene TRBV29-1; maybe TRBD1 (5 bases). Germline values: CDR1 SQVTM, CDR2 ANQGSEA. CDR3 length: 15 amino acids. V lost 2 bases and J 0 bases, leaving 13 bases between the germline ends. CDR3 region: CSVEPRVKMNTEAFF. The CDR3 region has the DNA TGCAGCGTTGAACCCAGGGTAAAGATGAACACTGAAGCTTTCTTT.

The gene calls are TRBV7-2 and TRBJ1-1; D is unclear. V was pared by 5 bases and J by 7 bases, with 8 bases between. The CDR3 runs to 11 residues. In germline, CDR1 is SGHTA, CDR2 FQGNSA. For the CDR3, the DNA is TGTGCCAGCAGCCCTCAGATTGAAGCTTTCTTT. This codes for CASSPQIEAFF.

The chain carries TRBV10-3 and TRBJ2-2; D may be TRBD1 or TRBD2 (5 bases each). Germline V lookup: CDR1 ENHRY, CDR2 SYGVKD. The CDR3 totals 13 residues. The ends were cut back, 10 bases at V and 5 bases at J, with 14 bases in the middle. The CDR3 DNA follows: TGTGCCACCCAACCAGGGAGTACCGGGGAGCTGTTTTTT. Amino acids: CATQPGSTGELFF.

The V and J genes are TRBV6-6 and TRBJ2-1; no firm D call. CDR1 is MNHNY, CDR2 SVGAGI, per germline (reference sequence). V was trimmed by 5 bases and J by 2 bases, leaving 4 bases between them. This CDR3 spans 12 amino acids. CDR3 in DNA: TGTGCCAGCAGTCCCCCCTACAATGAGCAGTTCTTC. Its translation is CASSPPYNEQFF.

The chain couples TRBV9 to TRBJ2-2, with 7 nucleotides matching TRBD2. The germline V gene encodes CDR1 SGDLS and CDR2 YYNGEE. Trimming took 2 bases from V and 0 from J; bases not matched to a gene: 4. The CDR3 has 16 residues. The CDR3 sequence: CASSVSGASNTGELFF. For the CDR3, the DNA is TGTGCCAGCAGCGTCAGCGGGGCCTCGAACACCGGGGAGCTGTTTTTT.

This clonotype has just a few counts. The J gene is TRBJ2-7, the V gene TRBV12-3 or TRBV12-4; D may be TRBD1 (6 bases). The CDR3 totals 15 residues. Trimming stripped 2 bases from V and 5 bases from J, with 16 bases between. DNA of the CDR3: TGTGCCAGCAGTTTAATGGGGGCTTCCCCCCACGAGCAGTACTTC. This translates into CASSLMGASPHEQYF.

This clonotype was seen more than once but under ten times. The rearrangement uses TRBV5-1 and TRBJ2-1; D gene uncertain. Germline CDR1 and CDR2: SGHRS and YFSETQ. The ends were cut back, 0 bases at V and 9 bases at J, with 7 bases in the middle. The CDR3 totals 12 residues. The CDR3 DNA sequence: TGCGCCAGCAGCTTGGCCGGCTCTGAGCAGTTCTTC. Its protein product is CASSLAGSEQFF.

The chain uses TRBV11-1 and TRBJ1-1; maybe TRBD1 (6 bases). V was shortened by 6 bases and J by 1 base, with 15 bases between the two germline ends. From germline, CDR1 is SGHAT and CDR2 FQDESV (reference sequence). CDR3 length equals 15 residues. The CDR3 reads CASSLSQGRNTEAFF. The CDR3 DNA is TGTGCCAGCAGTCTAAGCCAGGGGAGGAACACTGAAGCTTTCTTT.

At least ten counts were recorded for this clonotype. This chain uses TRBV6-1 with TRBJ2-1, with D possibly matching TRBD1 (6 bases). Trimming shortened V by 8 bases and J by 5 bases, and 13 bases separated the two germline ends. The CDR3 covers 13 residues. In germline, CDR1 is MNHNS, CDR2 SASEGT. The CDR3 protein is CASQYRDHNEQFF. The CDR3 DNA reads TGTGCCAGCCAGTACAGGGACCACAATGAGCAGTTCTTC.

The V call is TRBV6-6, the J call TRBJ1-5; no definite D call. Between the trimmed V and J ends, which lost 4 bases and 10 bases, there was a span of 23 bases. Germline lookup yields CDR1 MNHNY and CDR2 SVGAGI (reference sequence). The length of the CDR3 is 16 residues. The chain's CDR3 is CASSFQDLAQSAPQHF. The CDR3 DNA is TGTGCCAGCAGTTTTCAGGACCTAGCCCAATCAGCCCCCCAGCATTTT.

The rearrangement links TRBV29-1 to TRBJ2-3, with D perhaps TRBD1 or TRBD2 (5 bases each). The CDR3 has 16 residues. Germline V gene sequence: CDR1 SQVTM, CDR2 ANQGSEA. The V gene lost 6 bases and the J gene lost 1 base, with 20 bases spanning the gap. CDR3 sequence (DNA): TGCAGCGTCTACACGGGACGAGGAGGCGGCACAGATACGCAGTATTTT. It is translated as CSVYTGRGGGTDTQYF.

This clonotype was seen many times. The V and J genes are TRBV5-1 and TRBJ1-4; D not resolved. V was shortened by 3 bases and J by 0 bases, with 6 bases between the two germline ends. CDR1 SGHRS and CDR2 YFSETQ come from the germline V gene. There are 14 residues in the CDR3. For the CDR3, the DNA is TGCGCCAGCAGCTCACAGCCAACTAATGAAAAACTGTTTTTT. Its protein product is CASSSQPTNEKLFF. Complete variable domain (other parts from reference TRBV5-1 and TRBJ1-4): KAGVTQTPRYLIKTRGQQVTLSCSPISGHRSVSWYQQTPGQGLQFLFEYFSETQRNKGNFPGRFSGRQFSNSRSEMNVSTLELGDSALYLCASSSQPTNEKLFFGSGTQLSVL.

This clonotype was counted many times. J is TRBJ1-1 and V is TRBV7-2; TRBD1 is a possible D gene (5 bases). Germline values: CDR1 SGHTA, CDR2 FQGNSA. V lost 7 bases, J lost 4 bases, and 16 bases lay in between. This CDR3 region has 14 residues. Here the CDR3 reads CASNQWGESTEAFF. The DNA for the CDR3 is TGTGCCAGCAACCAATGGGGGGAATCCACTGAAGCTTTCTTT.

This clonotype was found many times. The chain carries TRBV4-1 and TRBJ2-1, with 9 bases fitting TRBD1. Trimming cost V 5 bases and J 7 bases; bases outside gene matches: 21. This CDR3 region has 19 residues. Germline loops: CDR1 MGHRA, CDR2 YSYEKL. CDR3: CASSFPGTGTRGRANEQFF. CDR3 bases: TGCGCCAGCAGCTTTCCCGGGACAGGGACCCGAGGGAGGGCAAATGAGCAGTTCTTC.

This clonotype was seen a few times. The V gene is TRBV28, the J gene TRBJ2-7; unclear D gene. Trimming pared 4 bases from V and 2 bases from J, leaving 12 bases between. The CDR3 spans 14 residues. Germline lookup yields CDR1 MDHEN and CDR2 SYDVKM. The CDR3 protein is CASSSPDKTYEQYF. CDR3 nucleotides: TGTGCCAGCAGTTCGCCCGACAAGACCTACGAGCAGTACTTC.

The V gene is TRBV29-1, the J gene TRBJ2-7; D possibly corresponds to TRBD1 (6 bases). The CDR3 is 15 residues long. V was pared by 7 bases and J by 2 bases, with 21 bases between. Per the germline V gene, CDR1 is SQVTM and CDR2 is ANQGSEA. CDR3 DNA: TGCAGCGCAGCGTTCTCAAGGGGGTTTACCTACGAGCAGTACTTC. Its translation: CSAAFSRGFTYEQYF.